This is a list of T cell receptor beta chains from one sample in a study of low-dose radiotherapy and immunotherapy resistance in tumors. A single record per CDR3 protein comes from TCRdb applying MiXCR to the reads. The sample yields roughly 36,000 distinct CDR3 sequences, 30% to 35% seen once. The sample here was PBMCs, taken before treatment. The receptors originated from a male donor with gallbladder cancer. CDR3s include the opening cysteine and the closing phenylalanine or tryptophan. The D gene is left open where the match is weak. The size of a clone is reported for some rows only, either as once, few or many, or as a class for expanded clones.

D gene	V gene	clone size	J gene	CDR3 DNA	CDR3 protein
TRBD2	TRBV18	medium-sized	TRBJ2-1	TGTGCCAGCTCACCCCCAGCGGGGTACAATGAGCAGTTCTTC	CASSPPAGYNEQFF
NA	TRBV18	many	TRBJ2-6	TGTGCCAGCTCACCCGTTAACTTTCAGGCCTCTGGGGCCAACGTCCTGACTTTC	CASSPVNFQASGANVLTF
TRBD1	TRBV19	many	TRBJ2-7	TGTGCCACATCAGGACAGGGCTCCTACGAGCAGTACTTC	CATSGQGSYEQYF
NA	TRBV28	NA	TRBJ1-2	TGTGCCAGCAGTCACCTCTATGGCTACACCTTC	CASSHLYGYTF
TRBD1	TRBV12-3/TRBV12-4	few	TRBJ1-5	TGTGCCAGCAGCCCACGGACAGGGGTGGGTCAGCCCCAGCATTTT	CASSPRTGVGQPQHF
TRBD2	TRBV2	many	TRBJ2-1	TGTGCCAGCAAGGGTGGGACTAGCGGCTCAGGGGGTGAGCAGTTCTTC	CASKGGTSGSGGEQFF
TRBD1	TRBV29-1	many	TRBJ1-1	TGCAGCGTCCGACAGGGAAGAACTGAAGCTTTCTTT	CSVRQGRTEAFF
NA	TRBV28	medium-sized	TRBJ1-2	TGTGCCAGCAGTGTTAGCCCTGGGGGTAACTATGGCTACACCTTC	CASSVSPGGNYGYTF
NA	TRBV19	many	TRBJ1-6	TGTGCCAGTAGTATGGGGGCCTACTCCTATAATTCACCCCTCCACTTT	CASSMGAYSYNSPLHF
NA	TRBV12-3/TRBV12-4	NA	TRBJ2-5	TGTGCCAGCAGGGCGACAGGCTACAAGGTGGAGACCCAGTACTTC	CASRATGYKVETQYF
NA	TRBV29-1	NA	TRBJ2-2	NA	CSGRQGLRAGELFF
NA	TRBV5-1	medium-sized	TRBJ2-3	TGCGCCAGCAGCTTGAGGTTAGGGGGGCCCGATACGCAGTATTTT	CASSLRLGGPDTQYF
TRBD2	TRBV4-1	many	TRBJ2-1	TGCGCCAGCAGCAGAAGGACTAGCGGGGGACCTTTGACCTACAATGAGCAGTTCTTC	CASSRRTSGGPLTYNEQFF
TRBD2	TRBV6-2/TRBV6-3	NA	TRBJ2-7	TGTGCCAGCAGTACCGGGACTAGCGGGCTCGAGCAGTACTTC	CASSTGTSGLEQYF
NA	TRBV4-2	NA	TRBJ2-2	TGTGCCAGCAGCCAAGATGAGGTCGGGGAGCTGTTTTTT	CASSQDEVGELFF
TRBD1	TRBV5-5	medium-sized	TRBJ1-1	TGTGCCAGCAGCGGTATTACAGGGGGCGCTGAAGCTTTCTTT	CASSGITGGAEAFF
NA	TRBV3-1	NA	TRBJ1-5	TGTGCCAGCAGCCAAGGGAGGGCCGAAAATCAGCCCCAGCATTTT	CASSQGRAENQPQHF
NA	TRBV19	few	TRBJ2-2	TGTGCCAGTAGTGCCCCGGAACACCGTGGGGAGCTGTTTTTT	CASSAPEHRGELFF
NA	TRBV5-6	NA	TRBJ2-2	TGTGCCAGCAGCGTGGGACTGCGAGACACCGGGGAGCTGTTTTTT	CASSVGLRDTGELFF
TRBD2	TRBV28	many	TRBJ2-5	TGTGCCAGCAGTTCCCCCCTCGGAGCGGGAGAGGAGACCCAGTACTTC	CASSSPLGAGEETQYF
NA	TRBV3-1	many	TRBJ2-7	TGTGCCAGCAGCCCCAACTCCTACGAGCAGTACTTC	CASSPNSYEQYF
NA	TRBV21-1	few	TRBJ2-2	TGTGCCAGCACCTGGGACAGAGGAACCGGGGAGCTGTTTTTT	CASTWDRGTGELFF
NA	TRBV10-3	NA	TRBJ1-2	TGTGCCATCAGTCAAAAAGACGGCTACACCTTC	CAISQKDGYTF
NA	TRBV2	few	TRBJ2-7	TGTGCCAGCAGTGAGCCTGTTGGGGAGCAGTACTTC	CASSEPVGEQYF
NA	TRBV20-1	NA	TRBJ2-5	TGCAGTGCTAGAGACCCCTGGAGCCAAGAGACCCAGTACTTC	CSARDPWSQETQYF
NA	TRBV7-9	many	TRBJ2-1	TGTGCCAGCAGCCCAAGCGTGGGGGGACAACGAAAATACAATGAGCAGTTCTTC	CASSPSVGGQRKYNEQFF
NA	TRBV2	many	TRBJ1-4	TGTGCCAGCTGGGGAGTCAGGGGACCTGGTGGAAAACTGTTTTTT	CASWGVRGPGGKLFF
TRBD2	TRBV5-4	NA	TRBJ2-1	TGTGCCAGCAGCTTTTACAGACTAGCGGGAGTGTCCAATGAGCAGTTCTTC	CASSFYRLAGVSNEQFF
NA	TRBV7-9	NA	TRBJ2-1	TGTGCCAGCAGCTTAACCCAGGGAAACAATGAGCAGTTCTTC	CASSLTQGNNEQFF
NA	TRBV20-1	medium-sized	TRBJ1-5	TGCAGTGCTGTCCCTGGGGCAGGGAATCAGCCCCAGCATTTT	CSAVPGAGNQPQHF
NA	TRBV20-1	many	TRBJ1-1	TGCAGTGCTAGAGACTCGAGGGTGACGAACACTGAAGCTTTCTTT	CSARDSRVTNTEAFF
TRBD2	TRBV11-2	many	TRBJ2-7	TGTGCCAGCAGCTTTGCGGGAGTTGTCTACGAGCAGTACTTC	CASSFAGVVYEQYF
TRBD1	TRBV9	many	TRBJ2-1	TGTGCCAGCAGCAGGGACAGAGGGTACAATGAGCAGTTCTTC	CASSRDRGYNEQFF
NA	TRBV24-1	many	TRBJ2-1	TGTGCCACCAGTGGCGGGGTCAGCTCCTACAATGAGCAGTTCTTC	CATSGGVSSYNEQFF
TRBD1	TRBV2	many	TRBJ1-1	TGTGCCAGCAGTGAATGGGGACAGTCGAACACTGAAGCTTTCTTT	CASSEWGQSNTEAFF
TRBD1	TRBV28	NA	TRBJ2-2	TGTGCCAGCAACCACGGCACTCGGACAGGGGACACCGGGGAGCTGTTTTTT	CASNHGTRTGDTGELFF
NA	TRBV5-1	NA	TRBJ2-1	TGCGCCAGCCGCCCGGGGGCTCAGGAAAATGAGCAGTTCTTC	CASRPGAQENEQFF
TRBD1	TRBV19	few	TRBJ1-2	TGTGCCAGTAGGGAGACAGGGGGCGGCTACACCTTC	CASRETGGGYTF
TRBD2	TRBV20-1	many	TRBJ2-3	TGCAGTGCTTTACCGGGACTAGCAATCACAGATACGCAGTATTTT	CSALPGLAITDTQYF
NA	TRBV20-1	many	TRBJ1-5	TGCAGTGCGGAAGACAGGAGCAATCAGCCCCAGCATTTT	CSAEDRSNQPQHF
NA	TRBV28	medium-sized	TRBJ2-7	TGTGCCACCCTGTTGTCTTCGGGACACGCTTCGTACTTC	CATLLSSGHASYF
NA	TRBV7-2	NA	TRBJ1-1	TGTGCCAGCAGCTTAGCCGGGTCGAACACTGAAGCTTTCTTT	CASSLAGSNTEAFF
TRBD2	TRBV14	many	TRBJ2-1	TGTGCCAGCAGCCAAGAGGGACTAGCGGGGGGGCAATACTACAATGAGCAGTTCTTC	CASSQEGLAGGQYYNEQFF
NA	TRBV4-1	many	TRBJ2-3	TGCGCCAGCAGCCGCGGGGCAGGGGGACTGAATACGCAGTATTTT	CASSRGAGGLNTQYF
NA	TRBV28	medium-sized	TRBJ2-5	TGTGCCAGCAAAAACGGGGCATCCTACCAAGAGACCCAGTACTTC	CASKNGASYQETQYF
NA	TRBV25-1	many	TRBJ2-1	TGTGCCAGCAGTGAACTCGAAAAAGGGGAGCAGTTCTTC	CASSELEKGEQFF
TRBD1	TRBV19	many	TRBJ2-7	TGTGCCAGTGCCGGGACAGGGGTCTACGAGCAGTACTTC	CASAGTGVYEQYF
NA	TRBV20-1	NA	TRBJ1-5	TGCAGTGCTAGAGGGGCAGTGCGGGGGCAGCCCCAGCATTTT	CSARGAVRGQPQHF